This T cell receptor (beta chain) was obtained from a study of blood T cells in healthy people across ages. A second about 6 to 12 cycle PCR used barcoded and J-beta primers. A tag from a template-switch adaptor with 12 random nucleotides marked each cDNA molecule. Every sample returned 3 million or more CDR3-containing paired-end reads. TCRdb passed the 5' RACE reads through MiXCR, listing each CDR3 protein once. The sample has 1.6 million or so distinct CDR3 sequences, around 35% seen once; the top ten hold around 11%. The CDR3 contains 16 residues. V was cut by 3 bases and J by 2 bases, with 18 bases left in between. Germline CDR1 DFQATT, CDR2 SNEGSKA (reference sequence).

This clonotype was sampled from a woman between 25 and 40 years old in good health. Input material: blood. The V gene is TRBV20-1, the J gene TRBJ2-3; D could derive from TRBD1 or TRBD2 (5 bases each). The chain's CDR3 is CSARDRDERHTDTQYF. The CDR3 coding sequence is TGCAGTGCTAGGGACCGGGACGAAAGACACACAGATACGCAGTATTTT.